One sample yielded the 5 T cell receptor beta chains listed below, sequenced in a study of blood T cell repertoires in COVID-19. The repertoire was sequenced with immunoSEQ multiplex PCR; TCRdb's copy has only in-frame clones and lacks some. The data contain approximately 360,000 clones, roughly 86% of them singletons. Material for sequencing was PBMCs or T cells enriched from blood (not recorded which). The receptors come from a man aged 40-49 years in a cohort exposed to, infected with or recovered from COVID-19 (not recorded which).

The genes are TRBV6-2 or TRBV6-3 and TRBJ1-5; tentatively, D is TRBD1 (6 bases). This CDR3 has 15 amino acids. Trimming removed 5 bases from V and 6 bases from J, with 17 bases in between. Germline CDR1 MNHEY, CDR2 SVGEGT. The CDR3 protein is CASSDYAEGGQPQHF. Written as DNA, the CDR3 is TGTGCCAGCAGTGACTACGCCGAAGGGGGTCAGCCCCAGCATTTT.

The V call is TRBV27, the J call TRBJ2-7, with 10 bases matching TRBD1. The J segment lost 6 bases and the V segment lost 5 bases, leaving 7 bases of the junction unmatched. This CDR3 is 14 amino acids long. CDR1 is MNHEY, CDR2 SMNVEV, per germline (reference sequence). This chain's CDR3 is CASSRPGQGFEQYF. The CDR3 DNA follows: TGTGCCAGCAGTCGTCCGGGACAGGGGTTCGAGCAGTACTTC.

The genes are TRBV7-9 and TRBJ1-1; D is perhaps TRBD1 (6 bases). Trimming stripped 5 bases from V and 7 bases from J, with 14 bases between. The CDR3 length is 13 residues. CDR1 is SEHNR and CDR2 is FQNEAQ in the germline V gene (reference sequence). The CDR3: CASSESGHHEAFF. The CDR3 nucleotides are TGTGCCAGCAGCGAGTCGGGACACCATGAAGCTTTCTTT.

The CDR3 loop is CASSPGGVNTEAFF. The CDR3 nucleotides read TGTGCCAGCTCACCAGGGGGCGTTAACACTGAAGCTTTCTTT. The chain has TRBV18 and TRBJ1-1; D is perhaps TRBD1 (6 bases). Germline V lookup: CDR1 KGHSH, CDR2 LQKENI. Trimming cost V 2 bases and J 2 bases, with 9 bases left between them. This CDR3 spans 14 amino acids.

J is TRBJ1-2 and V is TRBV7-8, with a possible D match to TRBD1 (5 bases). Germline V gives CDR1 SGHVS, CDR2 FQNEAQ. V was clipped by 5 bases and J by 8 bases, with 9 bases between them. The CDR3 loop spans 11 amino acids. The CDR3 sequence is CASSPGWGYTF. The DNA of the CDR3 is TGTGCCAGCAGCCCAGGGTGGGGCTACACCTTC.